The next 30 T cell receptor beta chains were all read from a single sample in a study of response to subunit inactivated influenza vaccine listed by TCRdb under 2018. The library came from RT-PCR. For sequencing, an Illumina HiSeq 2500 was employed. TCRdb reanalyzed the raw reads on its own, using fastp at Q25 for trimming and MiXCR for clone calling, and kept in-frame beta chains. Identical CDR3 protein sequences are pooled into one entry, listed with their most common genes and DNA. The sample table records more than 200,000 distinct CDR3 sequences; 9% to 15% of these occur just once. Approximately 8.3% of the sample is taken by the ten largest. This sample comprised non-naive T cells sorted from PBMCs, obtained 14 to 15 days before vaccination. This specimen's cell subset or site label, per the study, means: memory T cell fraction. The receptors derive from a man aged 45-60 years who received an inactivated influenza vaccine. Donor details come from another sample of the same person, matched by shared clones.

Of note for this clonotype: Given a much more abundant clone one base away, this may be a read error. In DNA form, the CDR3 reads TGCGCCAGCAGCTTGGAGGGACAGGGGTTGCGCACAGATACGCAGCATTTT. It is translated as CASSLEGQGLRTDTQHF. The rearrangement links TRBV5-1 to TRBJ2-3; 10 positions match TRBD1. The better agreement between TRBJ1-5 and the DNA end casts doubt on the J call. Germline V gene lookup returns CDR1 SGHRS and CDR2 YFSETQ. The CDR3 is made up of 17 amino acids.

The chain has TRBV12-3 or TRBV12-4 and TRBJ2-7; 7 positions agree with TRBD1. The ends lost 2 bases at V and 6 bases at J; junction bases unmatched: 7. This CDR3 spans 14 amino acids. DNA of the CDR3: TGTGCCAGCAGTTTATCGGCAGGGGGTACCGAGCAGTACTTC. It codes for CASSLSAGGTEQYF.

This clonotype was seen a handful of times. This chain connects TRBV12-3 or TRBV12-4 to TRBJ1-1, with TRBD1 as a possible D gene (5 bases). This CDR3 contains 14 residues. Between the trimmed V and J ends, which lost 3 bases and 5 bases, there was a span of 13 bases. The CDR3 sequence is CASSFSGKGTEAFF. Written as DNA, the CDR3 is TGTGCCAGCAGTTTCTCGGGTAAGGGGACTGAAGCTTTCTTT.

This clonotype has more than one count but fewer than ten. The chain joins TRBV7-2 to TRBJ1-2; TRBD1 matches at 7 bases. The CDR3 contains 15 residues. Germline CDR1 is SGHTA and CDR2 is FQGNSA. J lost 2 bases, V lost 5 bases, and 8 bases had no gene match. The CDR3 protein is CASSPPGQRNYGYTF. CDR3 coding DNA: TGTGCCAGCAGCCCTCCGGGACAGAGAAACTATGGCTACACCTTC.

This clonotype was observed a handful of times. CDR3 DNA: TGTGCCAGCATGTCCGCTGGGGCCAACGTCCTGACTTTC. It codes for CASMSAGANVLTF. V and J are TRBV6-6 and TRBJ2-6; D remains unclear. V shed 7 bases and J shed 2 bases, with 6 bases lying between them. The germline gives CDR1 MNHNY, CDR2 SVGAGI (reference sequence). The CDR3 has 13 amino acids.

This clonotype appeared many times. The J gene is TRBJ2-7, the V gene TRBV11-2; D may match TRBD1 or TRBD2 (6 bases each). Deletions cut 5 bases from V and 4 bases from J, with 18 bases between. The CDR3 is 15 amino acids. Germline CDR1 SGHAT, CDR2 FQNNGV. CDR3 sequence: CASSVTGGHVYEQYF. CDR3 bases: TGTGCCAGCAGCGTCACCGGGGGCCACGTATACGAGCAGTACTTC. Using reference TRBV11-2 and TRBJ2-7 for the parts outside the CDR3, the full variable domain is EAGVAQSPRYKIIEKRQSVAFWCNPISGHATLYWYQQILGQGPKLLIQFQNNGVVDDSQLPKDRFSAERLKGVDSTLKIQPAKLEDSAVYLCASSVTGGHVYEQYFGPGTRLTVT.

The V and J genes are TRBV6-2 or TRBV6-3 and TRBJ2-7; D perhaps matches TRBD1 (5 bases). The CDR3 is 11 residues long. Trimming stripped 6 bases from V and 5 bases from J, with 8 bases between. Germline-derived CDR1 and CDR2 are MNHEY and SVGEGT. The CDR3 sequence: CASRDIDEQYF. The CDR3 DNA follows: TGTGCCAGCAGGGACATCGACGAGCAGTACTTC.

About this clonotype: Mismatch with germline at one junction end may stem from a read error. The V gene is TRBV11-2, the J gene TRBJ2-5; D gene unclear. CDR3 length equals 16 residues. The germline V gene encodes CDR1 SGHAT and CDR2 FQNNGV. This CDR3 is CASRLGPTAYQETQYF. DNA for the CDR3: TGTGCCAGCAGGTTAGGCCCAACAGCATACCAAGAGACCCAGTACTTC.

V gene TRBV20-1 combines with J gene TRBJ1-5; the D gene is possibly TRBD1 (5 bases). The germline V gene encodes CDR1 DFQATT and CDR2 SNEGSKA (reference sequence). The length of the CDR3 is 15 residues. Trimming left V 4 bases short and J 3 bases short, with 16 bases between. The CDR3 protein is CSATSGTDFNQPQHF. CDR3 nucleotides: TGCAGTGCTACCTCCGGGACGGACTTCAATCAGCCCCAGCATTTT.

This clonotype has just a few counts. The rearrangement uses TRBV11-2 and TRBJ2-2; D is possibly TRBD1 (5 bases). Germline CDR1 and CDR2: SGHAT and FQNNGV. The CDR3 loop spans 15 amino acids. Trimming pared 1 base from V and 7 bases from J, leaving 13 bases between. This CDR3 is CASSLVSSGIGELFF. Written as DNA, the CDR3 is TGTGCCAGCAGCTTAGTCTCATCAGGGATCGGGGAGCTGTTTTTT.

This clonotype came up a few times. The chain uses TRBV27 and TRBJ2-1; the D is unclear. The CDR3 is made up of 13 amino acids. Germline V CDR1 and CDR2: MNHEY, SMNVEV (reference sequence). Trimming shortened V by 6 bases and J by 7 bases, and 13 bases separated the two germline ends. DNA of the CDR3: TGTGCCAGCAGGGTCCCCCTCGGGAATGAGCAGTTCTTC. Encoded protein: CASRVPLGNEQFF.

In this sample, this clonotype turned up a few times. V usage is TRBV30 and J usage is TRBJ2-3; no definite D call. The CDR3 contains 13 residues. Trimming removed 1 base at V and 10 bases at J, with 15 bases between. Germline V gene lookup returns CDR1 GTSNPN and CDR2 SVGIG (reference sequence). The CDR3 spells CAWSEAIRGAQYF. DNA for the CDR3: TGTGCCTGGAGTGAGGCCATCCGCGGCGCGCAGTATTTT.

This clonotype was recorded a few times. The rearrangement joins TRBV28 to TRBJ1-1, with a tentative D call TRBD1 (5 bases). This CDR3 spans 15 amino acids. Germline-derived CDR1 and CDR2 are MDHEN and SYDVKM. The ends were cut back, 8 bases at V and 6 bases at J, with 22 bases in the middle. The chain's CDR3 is CASPAKGRGLAEAFF. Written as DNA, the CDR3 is TGTGCCAGCCCTGCGAAAGGACGGGGGTTGGCTGAAGCTTTCTTT.

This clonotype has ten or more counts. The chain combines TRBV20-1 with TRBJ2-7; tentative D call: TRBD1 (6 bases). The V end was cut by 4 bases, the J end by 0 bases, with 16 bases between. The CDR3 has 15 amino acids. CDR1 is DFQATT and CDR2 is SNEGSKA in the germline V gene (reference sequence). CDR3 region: CSAITRDTSSYEQYF. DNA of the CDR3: TGCAGTGCTATTACACGGGACACCAGCTCCTACGAGCAGTACTTC.

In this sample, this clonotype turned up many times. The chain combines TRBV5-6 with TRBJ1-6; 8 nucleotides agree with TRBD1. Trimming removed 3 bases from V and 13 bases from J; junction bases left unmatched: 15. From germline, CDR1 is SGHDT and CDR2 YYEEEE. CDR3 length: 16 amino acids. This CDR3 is CASSSSGQGIRSPLHF. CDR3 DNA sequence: TGTGCCAGCAGCTCATCCGGACAGGGAATTAGATCCCCCCTCCACTTT.

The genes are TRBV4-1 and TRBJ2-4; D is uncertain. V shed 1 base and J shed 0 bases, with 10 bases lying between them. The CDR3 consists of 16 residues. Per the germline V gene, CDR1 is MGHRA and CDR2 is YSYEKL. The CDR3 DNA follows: TGCGCCAGCAGCCAAGGCTGGGGATTAGCCAAAAACATTCAGTACTTC. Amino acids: CASSQGWGLAKNIQYF.

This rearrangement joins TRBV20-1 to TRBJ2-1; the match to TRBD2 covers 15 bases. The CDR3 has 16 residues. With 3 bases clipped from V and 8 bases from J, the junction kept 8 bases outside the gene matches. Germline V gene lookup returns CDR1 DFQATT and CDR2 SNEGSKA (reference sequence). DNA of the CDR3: TGCAGTGCTAGCCCCGGGACTAGCGGGGGGTCGGATGAGCAGTTCTTC. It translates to CSASPGTSGGSDEQFF.

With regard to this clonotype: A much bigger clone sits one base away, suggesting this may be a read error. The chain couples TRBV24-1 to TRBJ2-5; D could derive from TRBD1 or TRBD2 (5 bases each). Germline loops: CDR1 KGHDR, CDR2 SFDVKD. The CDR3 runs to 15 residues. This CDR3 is CATSAAGTSQETQHF. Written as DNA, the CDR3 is TGTGCCACCAGTGCCGCAGGGACCTCCCAAGAGACCCAGCACTTC.

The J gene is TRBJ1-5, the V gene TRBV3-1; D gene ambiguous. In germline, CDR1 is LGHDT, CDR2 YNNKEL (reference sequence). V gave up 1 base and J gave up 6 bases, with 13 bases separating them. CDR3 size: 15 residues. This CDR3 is CASSQVPSGAQPQHF. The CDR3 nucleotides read TGTGCCAGCAGCCAAGTTCCCAGTGGTGCTCAGCCCCAGCATTTT.

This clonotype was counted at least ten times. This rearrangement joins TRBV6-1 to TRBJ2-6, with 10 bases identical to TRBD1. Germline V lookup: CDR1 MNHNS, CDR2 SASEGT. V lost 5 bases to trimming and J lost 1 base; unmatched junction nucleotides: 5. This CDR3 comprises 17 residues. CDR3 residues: CASSPTGGASGANVLTF. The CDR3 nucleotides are TGTGCCAGCAGTCCGACAGGGGGCGCTTCTGGGGCCAACGTCCTGACTTTC.

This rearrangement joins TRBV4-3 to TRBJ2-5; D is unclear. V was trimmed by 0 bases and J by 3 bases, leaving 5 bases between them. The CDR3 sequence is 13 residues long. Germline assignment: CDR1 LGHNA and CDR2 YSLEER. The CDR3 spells CASSQDRKETQYF. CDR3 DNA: TGCGCCAGCAGCCAAGATCGGAAAGAGACCCAGTACTTC.

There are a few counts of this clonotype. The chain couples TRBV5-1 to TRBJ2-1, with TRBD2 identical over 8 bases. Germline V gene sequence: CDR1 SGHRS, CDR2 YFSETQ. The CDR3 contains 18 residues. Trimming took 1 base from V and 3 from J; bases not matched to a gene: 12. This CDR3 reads CASSLRGSGNVFYNEQFF. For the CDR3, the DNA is TGCGCCAGCAGCTTGCGCGGTAGCGGGAACGTATTCTACAATGAGCAGTTCTTC.

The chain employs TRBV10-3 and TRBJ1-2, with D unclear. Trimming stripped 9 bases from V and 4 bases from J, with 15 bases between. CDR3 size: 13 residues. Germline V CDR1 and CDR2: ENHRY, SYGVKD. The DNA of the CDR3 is TGTGCCATATCGGATCCCACGGCCTATGGCTACACCTTC. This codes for CAISDPTAYGYTF.

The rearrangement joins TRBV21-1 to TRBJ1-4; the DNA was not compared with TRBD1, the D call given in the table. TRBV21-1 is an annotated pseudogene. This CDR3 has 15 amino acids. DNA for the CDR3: TGTGCCAGCAGCAAAGGTCAGGGTTATAATGAAAAACTGTTTTTT. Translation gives CASSKGQGYNEKLFF.

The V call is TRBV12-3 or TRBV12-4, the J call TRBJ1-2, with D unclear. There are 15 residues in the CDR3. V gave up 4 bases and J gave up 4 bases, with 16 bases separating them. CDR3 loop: CASSSWRGGPYGYTF. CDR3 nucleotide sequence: TGTGCCAGCAGTTCCTGGCGGGGAGGGCCCTATGGCTACACCTTC.

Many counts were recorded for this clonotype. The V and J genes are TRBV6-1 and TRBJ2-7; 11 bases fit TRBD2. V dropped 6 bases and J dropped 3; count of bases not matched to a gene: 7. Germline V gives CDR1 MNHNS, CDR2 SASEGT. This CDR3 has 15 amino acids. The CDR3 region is CASRATSGEIYEQYF. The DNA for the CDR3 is TGTGCCAGCAGGGCGACTAGCGGGGAGATCTACGAGCAGTACTTC.

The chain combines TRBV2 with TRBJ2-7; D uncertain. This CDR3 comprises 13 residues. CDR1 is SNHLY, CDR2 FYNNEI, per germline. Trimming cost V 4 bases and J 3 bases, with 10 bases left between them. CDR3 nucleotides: TGTGCCAGCAGTGTCAGCAGGCTCTACGAGCAGTACTTC. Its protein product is CASSVSRLYEQYF.

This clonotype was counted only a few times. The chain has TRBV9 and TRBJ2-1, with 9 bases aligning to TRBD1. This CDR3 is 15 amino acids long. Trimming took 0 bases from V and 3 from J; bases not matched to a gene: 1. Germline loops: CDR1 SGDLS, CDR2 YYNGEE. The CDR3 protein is CASSVETGGYNEQFF. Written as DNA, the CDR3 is TGTGCCAGCAGCGTAGAGACAGGGGGCTACAATGAGCAGTTCTTC.

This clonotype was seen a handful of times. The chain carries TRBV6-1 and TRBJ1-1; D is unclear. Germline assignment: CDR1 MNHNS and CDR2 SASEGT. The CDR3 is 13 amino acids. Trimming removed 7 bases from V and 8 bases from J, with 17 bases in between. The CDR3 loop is CASMSEGGLEAFF. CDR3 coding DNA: TGTGCCAGCATGTCAGAAGGTGGACTAGAAGCTTTCTTT.

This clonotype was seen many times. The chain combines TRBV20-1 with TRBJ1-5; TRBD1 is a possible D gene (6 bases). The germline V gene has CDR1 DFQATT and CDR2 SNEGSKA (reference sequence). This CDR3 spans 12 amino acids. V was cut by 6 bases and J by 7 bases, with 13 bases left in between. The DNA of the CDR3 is TGCAGTGCCCGGGACACCCAACAGCCCCAGCATTTT. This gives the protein CSARDTQQPQHF.